Listed here are 10 T cell receptor beta chains from one sample, sequenced in a study of control samples from healthy donors and cancer patients. Data came from immunoSEQ multiplex PCR; TCRdb stores just in-frame clones and leaves some out. Of some 160,000 clones in the sample, around nine tenths were seen once. The source material was blood. The receptor source for this set is a man between 25 and 39 years old in good health.

The chain links TRBV6-6 to TRBJ1-1; D is possibly TRBD1 (5 bases). Trimming cost V 0 bases and J 1 base, with 9 bases left between them. Germline CDR1 is MNHNY and CDR2 is SVGAGI (reference sequence). The CDR3 totals 15 residues. The CDR3 sequence is CASSYSEGTNTEAFF. DNA for the CDR3: TGTGCCAGCAGTTACTCAGAGGGGACGAACACTGAAGCTTTCTTT.

This chain connects TRBV4-1 to TRBJ2-3; D call uncertain. Germline CDR1 is MGHRA and CDR2 is YSYEKL. The CDR3 contains 10 residues. Trimming cost V 0 bases and J 15 bases, with 7 bases left between them. The CDR3 loop is CASSQESVYF. CDR3 coding DNA: TGCGCCAGCAGCCAAGAATCGGTTTATTTT.

The chain couples TRBV9 to TRBJ2-3; 10 bases agree with TRBD2. Losses at the gene ends were 2 bases for V and 2 bases for J; bases not matched to a gene: 2. This CDR3 spans 15 amino acids. Germline values: CDR1 SGDLS, CDR2 YYNGEE. Here the CDR3 reads CASSVSGGITDTQYF. In DNA, the CDR3 is TGTGCCAGCAGCGTTAGCGGGGGGATCACAGATACGCAGTATTTT.

The chain couples TRBV27 to TRBJ2-7; TRBD2 aligns across 7 bases. Per the germline V gene, CDR1 is MNHEY and CDR2 is SMNVEV (reference sequence). The CDR3 has 18 amino acids. The V gene end was trimmed by 6 bases and the J gene end by 3 bases; junction bases not matched to a gene: 20. CDR3 coding DNA: TGTGCCAGCAGACCCCTTCGGGACTACTCAGTGGGGGTCTACGAGCAGTACTTC. The encoded protein is CASRPLRDYSVGVYEQYF.

V gene TRBV5-1 combines with J gene TRBJ1-3; TRBD1 matches at 7 bases. Germline lookup yields CDR1 SGHRS and CDR2 YFSETQ. Trimming cost V 3 bases and J 3 bases; bases outside gene matches: 6. The CDR3 spans 15 residues. In nucleotides, the CDR3 is TGCGCCAGCAGCTCCGGGACAGAGCTTGGAAACACCATATATTTT. Its protein product is CASSSGTELGNTIYF.

The table lists this clone with a few counts. V and J are TRBV6-2 or TRBV6-3 and TRBJ2-5; D is ambiguous. V was trimmed by 2 bases and J by 4 bases, leaving 8 bases between them. In germline, CDR1 is MNHEY, CDR2 SVGEGT. This CDR3 has 13 amino acids. The CDR3 here is CASSYRQRETQYF. The CDR3 nucleotides are TGTGCCAGCAGTTACCGCCAGAGAGAGACCCAGTACTTC.

The V and J genes are TRBV5-1 and TRBJ2-3; 7 bases align to TRBD2. The CDR3 has 13 amino acids. The junction had 1 base not matched to a gene; V was cut back by 4 bases and J by 2 bases. The V gene's germline CDR1 is SGHRS and CDR2 YFSETQ. CDR3 sequence: CASSGDYTDTQYF. CDR3 DNA sequence: TGCGCCAGCAGCGGGGACTACACAGATACGCAGTATTTT. Complete variable domain (other parts from reference TRBV5-1 and TRBJ2-3): KAGVTQTPRYLIKTRGQQVTLSCSPISGHRSVSWYQQTPGQGLQFLFEYFSETQRNKGNFPGRFSGRQFSNSRSEMNVSTLELGDSALYLCASSGDYTDTQYFGPGTRLTVL.

A single count supports this clone. CDR3 sequence (DNA): TGTGCCAGCTTTGGGGTCACCGGGGAGCTGTTTTTT. Translating gives CASFGVTGELFF. The chain uses TRBV18 and TRBJ2-2; no firm D call. The CDR3 has 12 amino acids. The germline V and J ends were trimmed by 7 bases and 4 bases, with 7 bases remaining between them. The V gene's germline CDR1 is KGHSH and CDR2 LQKENI.

This rearrangement joins TRBV29-1 to TRBJ2-3; TRBD1 matches at 7 bases. V shed 4 bases, J shed 5 bases, and the junction held 6 bases outside the gene matches. CDR1 and CDR2 (germline): SQVTM, ANQGSEA. The CDR3 is made up of 13 amino acids. The CDR3 DNA sequence: TGCAGCGTTGCCAGGGGGAGAGGAGATACGCAGTATTTT. Translating it yields CSVARGRGDTQYF.

V gene TRBV19 combines with J gene TRBJ2-5; 12 nucleotides line up with TRBD2. This CDR3 contains 18 residues. With V trimmed by 1 base and J by 5 bases, 11 bases remained unmatched. Germline V gives CDR1 LNHDA, CDR2 SQIVND (reference sequence). The CDR3 DNA follows: TGTGCCAGTAGTATAGCGTTGAGGCTAGCGGGAGGGGCGGAGACCCAGTACTTC. Its translation: CASSIALRLAGGAETQYF.